The present T cell receptor beta chain was sequenced within a study of monozygotic twins with inflammatory bowel disease. This CDR3 spans 11 amino acids. Germline CDR1 reads SGHRS; CDR2 reads YFSETQ. Using the 5' RACE reads, TCRdb records one entry per CDR3 protein without DNA. The repertoire shows hundreds of thousands of distinct CDR3 sequences; the top ten hold over 5.5%. The specimen was blood. The rearrangement links TRBV5-1 to TRBJ2-5. The clonotype was recovered from a human donor with ulcerative colitis or Crohn's disease, or a healthy co-twin of an affected twin (not recorded which). CDR3 residues: CASHNQETQYF. The full variable domain, with the rest looked up from reference TRBV5-1 and TRBJ2-5, is KAGVTQTPRYLIKTRGQQVTLSCSPISGHRSVSWYQQTPGQGLQFLFEYFSETQRNKGNFPGRFSGRQFSNSRSEMNVSTLELGDSALYLCASHNQETQYFGPGTRLLVL.